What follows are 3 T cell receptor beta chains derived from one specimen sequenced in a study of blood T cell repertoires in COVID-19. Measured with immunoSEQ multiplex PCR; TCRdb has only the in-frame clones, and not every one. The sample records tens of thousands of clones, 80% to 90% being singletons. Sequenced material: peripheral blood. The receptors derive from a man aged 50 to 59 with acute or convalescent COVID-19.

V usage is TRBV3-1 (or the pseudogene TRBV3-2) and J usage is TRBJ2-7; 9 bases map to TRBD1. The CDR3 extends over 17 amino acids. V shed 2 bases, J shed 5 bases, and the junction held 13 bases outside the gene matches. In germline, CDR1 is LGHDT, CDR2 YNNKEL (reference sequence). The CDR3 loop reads CASSQLPPGQGPHEQYF. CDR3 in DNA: TGTGCCAGCAGCCAACTTCCACCGGGACAGGGACCCCACGAGCAGTACTTC.

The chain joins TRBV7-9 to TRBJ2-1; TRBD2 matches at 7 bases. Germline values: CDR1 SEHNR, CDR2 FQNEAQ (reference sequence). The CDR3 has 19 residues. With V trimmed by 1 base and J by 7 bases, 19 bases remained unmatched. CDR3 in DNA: TGTGCCAGCAGCTTAGTTTCCTGGCGCGGGGGATTACAATCGAATGAGCAGTTCTTC. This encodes CASSLVSWRGGLQSNEQFF.

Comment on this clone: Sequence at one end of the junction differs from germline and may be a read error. In DNA form, the CDR3 reads TGCGCCAGCAGTGTTACAGGGGGCAACCAGCCCCAGCATTTT. The encoded protein is CASSVTGGNQPQHF. The genes are TRBV10-2 and TRBJ1-5, with 9 bases identical to TRBD1. The CDR3 contains 14 residues. Germline-derived CDR1 and CDR2 are WSHSY and SAAADI.